Listed below are T cell receptor beta chains from one sample, sequenced in a study of vaccination and CD4 T cells after COVID-19. No antigen is known for these receptors. TCRdb ran MiXCR on the PCR reads and lists one entry per CDR3 protein. Found here are 14,000 to 15,000 distinct CDR3 sequences, about half of them singletons; the top ten hold approximately 12%. The sequencing sample was made of CD4+ T cells from blood, cultured in vitro. Source of these receptors: a human donor who had recovered from COVID-19. Each CDR3 is given with its conserved first and last residue. D genes are given only for firm matches. For some rows the clone size is stated as once, few or many, or as a class when expanded; others skip it.

>few|TRBJ1-2|-|TRBV6-1
CASSELTGLYGYTF
TGTGCCAGCAGTGAGCTCACAGGGCTCTATGGCTACACCTTC
>-|TRBJ2-1|-|TRBV7-9
CASSRSSHEQFF
TGTGCCAGCAGCCGATCTAGCCATGAGCAGTTCTTC
>-|TRBJ2-3|TRBD2|TRBV7-2
CASSFFLAGPSTDTQYF
TGTGCCAGCAGCTTCTTCCTAGCGGGACCGAGCACAGATACGCAGTATTTT
>medium-sized|TRBJ2-1|-|TRBV12-2
CASRVRGPRYNEQFF
TGTGCAAGTCGCGTTCGTGGGCCGCGTTACAATGAGCAGTTCTTC
>-|TRBJ2-6|-|TRBV6-1
CASSRSSGANVLTF
TGTGCCAGCAGCCGTTCTAGTGGGGCCAACGTCCTGACTTTC
>-|TRBJ2-3|TRBD2|TRBV6-2/TRBV6-3
CASSYGSGSRDTQYF
TGTGCCAGCAGTTACGGTAGCGGGAGCCGAGATACGCAGTATTTT
>-|TRBJ1-3|TRBD1|TRBV18
CASSPPGQGPVSGNTIYF
TGTGCCAGCTCACCACCGGGACAGGGGCCAGTCTCTGGAAACACCATATATTTT
>-|TRBJ1-3|-|TRBV12-3/TRBV12-4
CASSLGARSGNTIYF
TGTGCCAGCAGCCTCGGGGCCCGGTCTGGAAACACCATATATTTT
>-|TRBJ2-3|TRBD2|TRBV11-2
CASSWRLAGDVDTQYF
TGTGCCAGCAGCTGGAGACTAGCGGGAGATGTGGATACGCAGTATTTT
>few|TRBJ1-2|-|TRBV7-2
CASSPRQRENYGYTF
TGTGCCAGCAGCCCCCGACAACGCGAGAACTATGGCTACACCTTC
>few|TRBJ2-5|-|TRBV4-2
CASSPTSSLQETQYF
TGTGCCAGCAGCCCTACAAGTAGCCTTCAAGAGACCCAGTACTTC
>few|TRBJ1-6|-|TRBV7-7
CASSQTRGPNSPLHF
TGTGCCAGCAGTCAAACTCGGGGCCCTAATTCACCCCTCCACTTT
>-|TRBJ1-1|TRBD1|TRBV29-1
CSGRQGRATEAFF
TGCAGCGGCAGACAGGGTAGGGCGACTGAAGCTTTCTTT
>-|TRBJ1-2|-|TRBV21-1
CASDWHRINGYTF
TGTGCCAGCGACTGGCACAGGATAAATGGCTACACCTTC
>-|TRBJ2-7|-|TRBV7-2
CASSPSGISYEQYF
TGTGCCAGCAGCCCGAGCGGAATCTCCTACGAGCAGTACTTC
>-|TRBJ2-5|TRBD2|TRBV19
CASSPKTSTETQYF
TGTGCCAGTAGTCCAAAGACTAGCACAGAGACCCAGTACTTC
>-|TRBJ1-2|TRBD1|TRBV27
CASSFLTGGDYGYTF
TGTGCCAGCAGTTTCCTGACAGGGGGAGACTATGGCTACACCTTC
>-|TRBJ1-5|-|TRBV20-1
CSARGSNQPQHF
TGCAGTGCTAGAGGTAGCAATCAGCCCCAGCATTTT
>-|TRBJ2-3|-|TRBV29-1
CSVEGGDFGTDTQYF
TGCAGCGTTGAAGGGGGGGACTTCGGCACAGATACGCAGTATTTT
>-|TRBJ2-7|TRBD2|TRBV20-1
CSARASGGAYEQYF
TGCAGTGCTAGGGCTAGCGGGGGAGCCTACGAGCAGTACTTC
>-|TRBJ2-3|TRBD2|TRBV7-8
CASSYGLDTDTQYF
TGTGCCAGCAGCTACGGACTAGACACAGATACGCAGTATTTT
>-|TRBJ1-1|-|TRBV2
CASSVYRAGDTEAFF
TGTGCCAGCAGTGTTTATCGGGCAGGGGACACTGAAGCTTTCTTT
>-|TRBJ2-7|TRBD2|TRBV7-3
CASSQAGLFAGEFNEQYF
TGCGCCAGCAGCCAAGCCGGTTTGTTTGCGGGAGAATTCAACGAGCAGTACTTC
>-|TRBJ1-5|-|TRBV6-2/TRBV6-3
CASDLLGGYSNQPQHF
TGTGCCAGTGATCTCTTGGGGGGGTATAGCAATCAGCCCCAGCATTTT
>few|TRBJ2-2|-|TRBV10-1
CASSEGASDTGELFF
TGCGCCAGCAGTGAGGGGGCTAGCGACACCGGGGAGCTGTTTTTT
>-|TRBJ1-1|TRBD1|TRBV20-1
CSGTSTGTAAEAFF
TGCAGTGGGACAAGTACAGGGACAGCCGCTGAAGCTTTCTTT
>-|TRBJ1-6|-|TRBV11-2
CASSLGQGTVNSPLHF
TGTGCCAGCAGCTTAGGCCAGGGGACCGTTAATTCACCCCTCCACTTT
>-|TRBJ1-1|-|TRBV7-2
CASSLGARGFITEAFF
TGTGCCAGCAGCTTAGGTGCAAGGGGGTTCATCACTGAAGCTTTCTTT
>few|TRBJ2-1|TRBD2|TRBV7-2
CASSREGGLSYNEQFF
TGTGCCAGCAGCCGGGAGGGAGGTCTCTCCTACAATGAGCAGTTCTTC
>large|TRBJ1-5|-|TRBV12-3/TRBV12-4
CASSLWVQQRVVPQHF
TGTGCCAGCAGTTTATGGGTGCAGCAAAGAGTGGTGCCCCAGCATTTT
>-|TRBJ2-5|TRBD1|TRBV12-3/TRBV12-4
CASSFSDREETQYF
TGTGCCAGCAGCTTCTCGGACAGGGAAGAGACCCAGTACTTC
>few|TRBJ2-6|-|TRBV7-6
CASSLSTAESGANVLTF
TGTGCCAGCAGCTTATCTACGGCGGAATCTGGGGCCAACGTCCTGACTTTC
>-|TRBJ2-3|-|TRBV4-2
CASSDWPGRSREDTQYF
TGTGCCAGCAGCGACTGGCCGGGACGGAGTCGGGAGGATACGCAGTATTTT
>-|TRBJ1-6|-|TRBV7-7
CASSLGDSPLHF
TGTGCCAGCAGCTTAGGGGATTCACCCCTCCACTTT
>-|TRBJ2-7|TRBD2|TRBV6-1
CASSELAGGSYEQYF
TGTGCCAGCAGTGAACTAGCGGGAGGCTCCTACGAGCAGTACTTC
>-|TRBJ2-7|-|TRBV19
CASSIQGLGNEQYF
TGTGCCAGTAGTATACAGGGGCTGGGAAACGAGCAGTACTTC
>few|TRBJ1-6|TRBD1|TRBV20-1
CSARVSGGISPLHF
TGCAGTGCTAGAGTCTCAGGGGGAATTTCACCCCTCCACTTT
>-|TRBJ1-6|-|TRBV28
CASSFARGSFDSPLHF
TGTGCCAGCAGTTTCGCCCGGGGATCCTTCGATTCACCCCTCCACTTT
>-|TRBJ2-1|-|TRBV5-4
CASSRRDASYNVQFF
TGTGCCAGCAGCCGACGGGATGCTTCCTACAATGTGCAGTTCTTC
>few|TRBJ2-1|TRBD2|TRBV7-6
CASSPGTSGNYNEQFF
TGTGCCAGCAGCCCCGGGACTAGCGGGAACTACAATGAGCAGTTCTTC
>-|TRBJ1-1|-|TRBV18
CASSIRGRAEAFF
TGTGCCAGCTCTATAAGGGGAAGGGCTGAAGCTTTCTTT
>-|TRBJ2-3|TRBD1|TRBV28
CASTMGQGSVDTQYF
TGTGCCAGCACTATGGGACAGGGGTCGGTGGATACGCAGTATTTT
>-|TRBJ2-3|-|TRBV2
CASSEQGMDTQYF
TGTGCCAGCAGTGAACAGGGGATGGATACGCAGTATTTT
>few|TRBJ2-3|TRBD2|TRBV10-3
CAIGTSGSTDTQYF
TGTGCCATCGGGACTAGCGGGAGCACAGATACGCAGTATTTT